These T cell receptor beta chains were read from a single sample in a study of cytomegalovirus exposure and HLA in healthy donors. Sequenced by immunoSEQ multiplex PCR; TCRdb stores in-frame clones only, minus some. The data show about 160,000 clones, roughly 80% seen once. The sample was PBMCs. The receptors come from a man aged 30 to 39 in good health and CMV-seronegative. Each CDR3 is given with its conserved first and last residue. The D gene is left open where the match is weak. Expanded clones are given a class, and other clones once, few, many or no size at all.

clone_size	v_call	d_call	j_call	cdr3_length	cdr3_aa	cdr3_nt
.	TRBV4-3	.	TRBJ2-3	18	CASSQELRSGRPTDTQYF	TGCGCCAGCAGCCAGGAGCTAAGGAGTGGCAGACCCACAGATACGCAGTATTTT
.	TRBV6-5	.	TRBJ1-1	15	CASSSGGGARTEAFF	TGTGCCAGCAGTTCGGGGGGAGGGGCGCGAACTGAAGCTTTCTTT
.	TRBV14	.	TRBJ2-3	15	CASSQIQGSSDTQYF	TGTGCCAGCAGCCAAATCCAGGGTTCATCGGATACGCAGTATTTT
once	TRBV25-1	TRBD1	TRBJ2-2	15	CASSATGESTGELFF	TGTGCCAGCAGTGCAACAGGGGAGAGCACCGGGGAGCTGTTTTTT
few	TRBV5-6	TRBD1	TRBJ1-1	15	CASSWGTGPNTEAFF	TGTGCCAGCAGCTGGGGGACAGGCCCGAACACTGAAGCTTTCTTT
.	TRBV7-2	TRBD2	TRBJ2-2	17	CASRQTSGGQQRGELFF	TGTGCCAGCAGACAAACTAGCGGGGGTCAACAGCGGGGGGAGCTGTTTTTT
few	TRBV27	.	TRBJ2-2	17	CASRGQQGLPNTGELFF	TGTGCCAGCAGAGGCCAACAGGGCCTGCCGAACACCGGGGAGCTGTTTTTT
.	TRBV4-3	.	TRBJ2-5	15	CASSQEEVIGETQYF	TGCGCCAGCAGCCAAGAGGAGGTCATCGGGGAGACCCAGTACTTC
.	TRBV10-1	TRBD2	TRBJ2-3	16	CASSEASGGAADTQYF	TGCGCCAGCAGTGAAGCTAGCGGAGGTGCCGCAGATACGCAGTATTTT
.	TRBV7-6	.	TRBJ1-5	14	CASSSGVNNQPQHF	TGTGCCAGCAGCTCAGGGGTTAACAATCAGCCCCAGCATTTT
.	TRBV11-2	.	TRBJ2-3	13	CASSFSGSNTQYF	TGTGCCAGCAGCTTTTCCGGGAGCAATACGCAGTATTTT
.	TRBV7-9	.	TRBJ2-2	16	CASSPRGAQDTGELFF	TGTGCCAGCAGCCCTCGGGGGGCGCAGGACACCGGGGAGCTGTTTTTT
.	TRBV7-9	TRBD2	TRBJ2-1	19	CASSLTPYGTSGSYNEQFF	TGTGCCAGCAGCTTAACCCCATACGGGACTAGCGGGAGCTACAATGAGCAGTTCTTC
.	TRBV18	.	TRBJ1-5	13	CASTPDEGQPQHF	TGTGCCAGCACTCCCGATGAGGGTCAGCCCCAGCATTTT
.	TRBV19	.	TRBJ2-7	15	CASRRTGLSEGEQYF	TGTGCCAGTAGACGCACAGGGTTATCCGAGGGCGAGCAGTACTTC